This T cell receptor beta chain was identified during a study of T cells in Graves' hyperthyroidism and ophthalmopathy. Study background: The initial diagnosis was the point when peripheral blood was collected, ahead of any treatment.

Study-level points and caveats: Among clonotypes expanded in thyroid above 0.001, most were also found in blood.

There are a few counts of this clonotype. As yet, its antigen is unknown. This CDR3 contains 15 residues. CDR1 MNHEY and CDR2 SVGEGT come from the germline V gene. V was shortened by 7 bases and J by 1 base, with 14 bases between the two germline ends. From more than 9 ml of fresh peripheral blood, PBMCs were isolated. Authors of the study amplified TCR beta CDR3 regions from RNA transcripts. In the first-round RT-PCR of the TCR CDR3, the HTBI primer set was used. TCRdb reanalysed the multiplex PCR reads using MiXCR and keeps one entry per CDR3 protein. The table lists approximately 520,000 distinct CDR3 sequences, approximately 25% of them singletons.

The TCR sequence derives from a woman aged 30 to 39 with Graves' ophthalmopathy. The chain joins TRBV6-2 or TRBV6-3 to TRBJ1-5, with a weak D call TRBD1 (6 bases). The specimen sequenced was blood. Here the CDR3 DNA reads TGTGCCAGCACCAGCAGGGGCCCGAGCAATCAGCCCCAGCATTTT. This codes for CASTSRGPSNQPQHF.